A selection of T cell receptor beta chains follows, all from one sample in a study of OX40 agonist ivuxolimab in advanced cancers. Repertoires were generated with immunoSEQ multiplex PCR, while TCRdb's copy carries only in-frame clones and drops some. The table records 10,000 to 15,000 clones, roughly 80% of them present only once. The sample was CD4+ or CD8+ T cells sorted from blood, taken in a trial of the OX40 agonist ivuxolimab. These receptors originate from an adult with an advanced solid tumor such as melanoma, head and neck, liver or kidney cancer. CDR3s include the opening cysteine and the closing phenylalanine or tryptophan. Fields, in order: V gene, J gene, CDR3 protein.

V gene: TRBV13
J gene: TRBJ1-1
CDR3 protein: CASSLERMNTEAFF

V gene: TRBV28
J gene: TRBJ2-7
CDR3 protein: CASSPRGYEQYF

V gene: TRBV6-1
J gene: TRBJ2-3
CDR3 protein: CASRSQLKATDTQYF

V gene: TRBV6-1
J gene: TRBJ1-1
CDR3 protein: CASSVSENTEAFF

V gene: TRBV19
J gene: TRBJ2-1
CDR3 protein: CASSKTSGTDEQFF

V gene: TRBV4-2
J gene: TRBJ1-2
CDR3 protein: CASSQEGLETSF

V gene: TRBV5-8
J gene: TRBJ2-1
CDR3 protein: CASSLYNEQFF

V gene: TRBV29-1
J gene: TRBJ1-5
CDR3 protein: CSVNSGGDSNQPQHF

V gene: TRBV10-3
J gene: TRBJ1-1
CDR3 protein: CAILSGGTEAFF

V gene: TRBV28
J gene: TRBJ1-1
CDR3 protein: CASRDRPMNTEAFF

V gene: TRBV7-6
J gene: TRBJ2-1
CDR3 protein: CASSPGTSGFANNEQFF

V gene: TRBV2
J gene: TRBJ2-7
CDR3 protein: CASKPGHNYEQYF

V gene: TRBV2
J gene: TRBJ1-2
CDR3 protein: CASSEDLYGYTF

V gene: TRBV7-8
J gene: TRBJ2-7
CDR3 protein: CASSLALRLGYEQYF

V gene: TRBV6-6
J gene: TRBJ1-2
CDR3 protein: CASSYSTGQGYGYTF

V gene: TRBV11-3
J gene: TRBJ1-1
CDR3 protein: CASSWGLPNTEAFF

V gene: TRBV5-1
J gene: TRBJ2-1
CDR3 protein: CASTEGLAVYNEQFF

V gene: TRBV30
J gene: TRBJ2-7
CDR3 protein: CAWSVLPSEHEQYF

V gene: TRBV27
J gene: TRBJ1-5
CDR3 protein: CASSNQVNQPQHF

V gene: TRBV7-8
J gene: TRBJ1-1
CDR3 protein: CASSLDPRGYTEAFF

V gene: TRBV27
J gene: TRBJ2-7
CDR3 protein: CASMNGRGSYEQYF

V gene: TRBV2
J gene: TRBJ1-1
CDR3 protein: CASSNQIGNTEAFF

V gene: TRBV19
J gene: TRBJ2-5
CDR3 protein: CASSPDFQETQYF

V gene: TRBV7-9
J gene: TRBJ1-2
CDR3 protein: CASSLDRSGAYYGYTF

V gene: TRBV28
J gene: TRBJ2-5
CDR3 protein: CALGHILGGGQETQYF

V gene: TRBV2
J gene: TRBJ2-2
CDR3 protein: CASKGGTDTGELFF

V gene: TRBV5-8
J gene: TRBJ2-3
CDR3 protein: CASSFLTDTQYF

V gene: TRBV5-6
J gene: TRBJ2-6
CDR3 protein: CASSAPHRDRASGANVLTF

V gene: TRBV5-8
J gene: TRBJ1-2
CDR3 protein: CASSLSGTGAMIHYGYTF

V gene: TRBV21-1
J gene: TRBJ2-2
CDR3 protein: CASSMRQGAGELFF

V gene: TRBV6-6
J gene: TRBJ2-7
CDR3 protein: CASSFLGQAHSYEQYF

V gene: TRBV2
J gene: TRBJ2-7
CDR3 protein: CAITGRDSYEQYF

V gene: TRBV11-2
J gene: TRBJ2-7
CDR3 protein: CASSAAGASSYEQYF

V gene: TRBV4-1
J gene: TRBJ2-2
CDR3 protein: CASSLDRAGGGGELFF

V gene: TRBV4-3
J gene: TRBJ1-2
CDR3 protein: CASSQELQGAYGYTF

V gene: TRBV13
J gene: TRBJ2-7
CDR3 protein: CASSLTRGPTYEQYF

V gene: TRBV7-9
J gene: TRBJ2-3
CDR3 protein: CASSSESPPQYF

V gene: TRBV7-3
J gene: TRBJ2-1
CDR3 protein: CASSLKGGLAGGLSYNEQFF

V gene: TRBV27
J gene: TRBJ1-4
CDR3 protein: CASSFFIPGTGGPVTNEKLFF

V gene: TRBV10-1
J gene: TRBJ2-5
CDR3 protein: CASSERDPGETQYF

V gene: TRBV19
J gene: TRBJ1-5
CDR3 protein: CASSIRDGVMPQHF

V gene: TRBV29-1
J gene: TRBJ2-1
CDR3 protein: CSVAQGPDNEQFF

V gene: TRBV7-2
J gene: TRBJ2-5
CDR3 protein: CASSLVAGLAGWGQYF

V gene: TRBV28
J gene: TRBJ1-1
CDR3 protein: CASKETGRTEAFF

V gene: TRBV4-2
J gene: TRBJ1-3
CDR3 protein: CASSLPTGKVVAGNTIYF

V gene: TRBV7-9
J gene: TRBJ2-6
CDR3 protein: CASSHGQYSGANVLTF